These 7 T cell receptor beta chains were sequenced from one sample in a study of shared clonotypes between healthy human individuals. Some clones are missing from TCRdb's copy, which holds only in-frame ones; the method was immunoSEQ multiplex PCR. The sample holds 1,500,000 or so clones, roughly 98.5% seen once. Sequenced input: naive CD4+ T cells sorted from blood. Subset specified: CD45RA+ positively selected. Receptors originate from a man younger than 40 in good health.

The chain is built from TRBV19 and TRBJ2-1, with 13 bases fitting TRBD2. The CDR3 contains 18 residues. Germline V gives CDR1 LNHDA, CDR2 SQIVND (reference sequence). J was trimmed by 5 bases and V by 0 bases; bases with no gene match: 7. CDR3 nucleotides: TGTGCCAGTAGTATAGAAAGGGGACTAGCGGGACCGAACAATGAGCAGTTCTTC. It specifies CASSIERGLAGPNNEQFF.

The chain links TRBV15 to TRBJ2-4; weak D call: TRBD1 (7 bases). This CDR3 contains 15 residues. The germline CDR1 and CDR2 sequences are LNHNV and YYDKDF (reference sequence). Trimming took off 0 bases at V and 7 bases at J, with 13 bases between the two ends. The CDR3 DNA follows: TGTGCCACCAGCAGAGATTCGACAGGGAGGAACATTCAGTACTTC. Its protein is CATSRDSTGRNIQYF.

This rearrangement joins TRBV2 to TRBJ2-2; D is perhaps TRBD1 or TRBD2 (5 bases each). V lost 8 bases and J lost 6, with 19 bases in between. This CDR3 is built from 15 residues. Germline CDR1 is SNHLY and CDR2 is FYNNEI. CDR3: CASSGTGIFAGELFF. The CDR3 DNA follows: TGTGCCAGCTCTGGGACCGGGATTTTCGCCGGGGAGCTGTTTTTT. Supplemented by reference TRBV2 and TRBJ2-2, the full variable domain reads EPEVTQTPSHQVTQMGQEVILRCVPISNHLYFYWYRQILGQKVEFLVSFYNNEISEKSEIFDDQFSVERPDGSNFTLKIRSTKLEDSAMYFCASSGTGIFAGELFFGEGSRLTVL.

CDR3 sequence: CASSRSRGYEQYF. The CDR3 DNA follows: TGTGCCAGCAGCCGATCCAGGGGGTACGAGCAGTACTTC. This chain joins TRBV11-2 and TRBJ2-7; 7 bases are shared with TRBD1. CDR1 and CDR2 from the germline V gene are SGHAT and FQNNGV. The CDR3 spans 13 residues. V dropped 5 bases and J dropped 4; count of bases not matched to a gene: 5.

The rearrangement uses TRBV14 and TRBJ2-7; D ambiguous. V was trimmed by 1 base and J by 4 bases, leaving 14 bases between them. The CDR3 contains 15 residues. From germline, CDR1 is SGHDN and CDR2 FVKESK. For the CDR3, the DNA is TGTGCCAGCAGCCAAGTCAAAGGGATCTTTTACGAGCAGTACTTC. The encoded protein is CASSQVKGIFYEQYF.

The chain couples TRBV14 to TRBJ2-2; no clear D gene. The CDR3 has 16 amino acids. V lost 1 base, J lost 4 bases, and 13 bases lay in between. Germline CDR1 is SGHDN and CDR2 is FVKESK. The CDR3 DNA is TGTGCCAGCAGCCAAGTTTCCCCGTGGCGCACCGGGGAGCTGTTTTTT. Translating gives CASSQVSPWRTGELFF.

The chain is built from TRBV28 and TRBJ2-3; 9 nucleotides match TRBD2. The CDR3 spans 15 residues. Trimming cost V 4 bases and J 4 bases; bases outside gene matches: 6. Germline V gene data show CDR1 as MDHEN and CDR2 as SYDVKM. CDR3: CASSSGGRVADTQYF. The CDR3 nucleotides read TGTGCCAGCAGTTCGGGCGGGAGGGTAGCAGATACGCAGTATTTT.